The 17 T cell receptor beta chains listed next were all sequenced from one sample in a study of identifying expanded T cells in peripheral blood. The table came from immunoSEQ multiplex PCR; TCRdb's copy has only in-frame clones and leaves some out. The sample lists some 80,000 clones, roughly 89% occurring once. Sequencing was done on a sample of blood. Receptor source: a person between 18 and 75 years old in good health.

The CDR3 bases are TGTGCCAGTAGTGCAACTCGACAGCTAACTATGAACACTGAAGCTTTCTTT. Translation gives CASSATRQLTMNTEAFF. The chain combines TRBV19 with TRBJ1-1, with a weak D call TRBD1 (5 bases). CDR1 is LNHDA, CDR2 SQIVND, per germline (reference sequence). V lost 5 bases and J 0 bases, leaving 19 bases between the germline ends. The CDR3 loop spans 17 amino acids.

The V gene is TRBV18, the J gene TRBJ1-1; the D gene is possibly TRBD1 (5 bases). This CDR3 contains 17 residues. V lost 1 base, J lost 5 bases, and 20 bases lay in between. Germline values: CDR1 KGHSH, CDR2 LQKENI. CDR3 nucleotides: TGTGCCAGCTCACCACGGGCATCCCCAGCGGGGGATACTGAAGCTTTCTTT. Amino acid sequence: CASSPRASPAGDTEAFF.

The chain employs TRBV14 and TRBJ1-6, with a possible D match to TRBD1 (6 bases). Germline V gene sequence: CDR1 SGHDN, CDR2 FVKESK. V lost 0 bases and J 7 bases, leaving 10 bases between the germline ends. This CDR3 contains 15 residues. The CDR3 here is CASSQDTGWNSPLHF. In nucleotides, the CDR3 is TGTGCCAGCAGCCAAGATACAGGGTGGAATTCACCCCTCCACTTT.

The V gene is TRBV5-1, the J gene TRBJ1-1, with 12 bases identical to TRBD1. The CDR3 runs to 14 residues. V dropped 4 bases and J dropped 6; count of bases not matched to a gene: 4. Germline V CDR1 and CDR2: SGHRS, YFSETQ. CDR3 in amino acids: CASSLRDRGPEAFF. As DNA, the CDR3 is TGCGCCAGCAGCCTCCGGGACAGGGGGCCTGAAGCTTTCTTT.

The V call is TRBV5-1, the J call TRBJ2-1; TRBD1 might be the D (6 bases). The germline CDR1 and CDR2 sequences are SGHRS and YFSETQ. This CDR3 is built from 18 residues. Trimming removed 4 bases from V and 6 bases from J, with 26 bases in between. For the CDR3, the DNA is TGCGCCAGCAGCCCGGTCGGGCCCCCGCCGCCCAGGGGCAATGAGCAGTTCTTC. It specifies CASSPVGPPPPRGNEQFF.

V is TRBV19 and J is TRBJ1-1, with TRBD1 matching over 10 bases. The V gene end was trimmed by 5 bases and the J gene end by 4 bases; junction bases not matched to a gene: 7. CDR3 length equals 15 residues. The germline V gene has CDR1 LNHDA and CDR2 SQIVND (reference sequence). CDR3 region: CASSGTGVEGTEAFF. In nucleotides, the CDR3 is TGTGCCAGTAGTGGGACAGGGGTGGAGGGCACTGAAGCTTTCTTT.

This clone showed up just once. The chain is built from TRBV20-1 and TRBJ2-7, with D possibly TRBD2 on 6 matching bases. The CDR3 is 11 residues long. The ends were cut back, 6 bases at V and 2 bases at J, with 8 bases in the middle. Looked up from germline, CDR1 is DFQATT and CDR2 is SNEGSKA (reference sequence). Written as DNA, the CDR3 is TGCAGTGCCGGAGGGGCCTACGAGCAGTACTTC. Translation: CSAGGAYEQYF.

The chain carries TRBV5-1 and TRBJ1-1; 7 positions match TRBD1. The CDR3 consists of 13 residues. In germline, CDR1 is SGHRS, CDR2 YFSETQ. The V gene end was trimmed by 5 bases and the J gene end by 8 bases; junction bases not matched to a gene: 9. The CDR3 reads CASRYDRVGEAFF. The CDR3 DNA reads as TGCGCCAGCAGATATGACAGGGTGGGCGAAGCTTTCTTT.

The chain joins TRBV9 to TRBJ1-2; the D is unclear. The V end was cut by 0 bases, the J end by 0 bases, with 12 bases between. Germline loops: CDR1 SGDLS, CDR2 YYNGEE. The CDR3 covers 16 residues. The CDR3 sequence is CASSVGLGTTNYGYTF. In nucleotides, the CDR3 is TGTGCCAGCAGCGTAGGTCTGGGAACAACTAACTATGGCTACACCTTC.

V and J are TRBV7-8 and TRBJ2-2; weak D call: TRBD1 (6 bases). There are 15 residues in the CDR3. Germline CDR1 is SGHVS and CDR2 is FQNEAQ. Trimming removed 5 bases at V and 2 bases at J, with 12 bases between. The CDR3 nucleotides are TGTGCCAGCAGCCCTCACAGGGATAACACCGGGGAGCTGTTTTTT. Protein sequence: CASSPHRDNTGELFF.

The chain carries TRBV27 and TRBJ2-7, with a tentative D call TRBD2 (7 bases). Germline V CDR1 and CDR2: MNHEY, SMNVEV (reference sequence). The ends were cut back, 1 base at V and 2 bases at J, with 15 bases in the middle. The CDR3 has 16 residues. The CDR3 sequence: CASSLWGGLVAYEQYF. The CDR3 region has the DNA TGTGCCAGCAGTTTATGGGGGGGGCTGGTTGCCTACGAGCAGTACTTC.

This chain joins TRBV30 and TRBJ2-5; D is possibly TRBD2 (5 bases). V was clipped by 5 bases and J by 1 base, with 8 bases between them. The CDR3 runs to 12 residues. Germline values: CDR1 GTSNPN, CDR2 SVGIG (reference sequence). CDR3 bases: TGTGCCTGGGGAGCGGTCCAAGAGACCCAGTACTTC. This encodes CAWGAVQETQYF.

The rearrangement uses TRBV27 and TRBJ2-3; TRBD1 matches at 7 bases. This CDR3 is built from 13 residues. J lost 4 bases, V lost 6 bases, and 4 bases had no gene match. From germline, CDR1 is MNHEY and CDR2 SMNVEV (reference sequence). CDR3 sequence reads: CASRRTGSDTQYF. Written as DNA, the CDR3 is TGTGCCAGCAGACGGACAGGCTCAGATACGCAGTATTTT.

The chain carries TRBV19 and TRBJ2-1; D is perhaps TRBD2 (5 bases). CDR3 size: 15 residues. CDR1 LNHDA and CDR2 SQIVND come from the germline V gene (reference sequence). The V end was cut by 3 bases, the J end by 3 bases, with 12 bases between. As DNA, the CDR3 is TGTGCCAGTAGTATTCAGCTGAGGGACTACAATGAGCAGTTCTTC. Protein product: CASSIQLRDYNEQFF.

The rearrangement links TRBV30 to TRBJ1-4; D is possibly TRBD1 (6 bases). Germline-derived CDR1 and CDR2 are GTSNPN and SVGIG (reference sequence). Trimming shortened V by 1 base and J by 8 bases, and 17 bases separated the two germline ends. The CDR3 loop spans 15 amino acids. DNA of the CDR3: TGTGCCTGGAGTGCGACCGGGACATCTTTCGAAAAACTGTTTTTT. It yields the protein CAWSATGTSFEKLFF. The entire variable domain, with the rest obtained from reference TRBV30 and TRBJ1-4, is as follows: SQTIHQWPATLVQPVGSPLSLECTVEGTSNPNLYWYRQAAGRGLQLLFYSVGIGQISSEVPQNLSASRPQDRQFILSSKKLLLSDSGFYLCAWSATGTSFEKLFFGSGTQLSVL.

V is TRBV5-1 and J is TRBJ2-6; 7 nucleotides align to TRBD1. CDR3 size: 16 residues. V lost 5 bases and J lost 0; bases outside the gene matches: 5. CDR1 is SGHRS and CDR2 is YFSETQ in the germline V gene. CDR3 loop: CASRFTGVSGANVLTF. In DNA, the CDR3 is TGCGCCAGCAGGTTTACAGGGGTCTCTGGGGCCAACGTCCTGACTTTC.

The DNA for the CDR3 is TGCAGCGTGGGCATGGGGGGGATGATTGAAAAACTGTTTTTT. It is translated as CSVGMGGMIEKLFF. The chain joins TRBV29-1 to TRBJ1-4; tentative D call: TRBD1 (5 bases). Trimming pared 6 bases from V and 7 bases from J, leaving 18 bases between. Germline lookup yields CDR1 SQVTM and CDR2 ANQGSEA. CDR3 length: 14 residues.